This T cell receptor beta chain was identified in a study of early T cells in non-severe SARS-CoV-2 infection. Study details: Whole-blood bulk RNA, unsorted, was sequenced, and chains were unpaired.

Tagging with unique molecular identifiers was applied to individual cDNA molecules. TCRdb reprocessed the 5' RACE reads via MiXCR and lists one record per CDR3 protein. The sample holds tens of thousands of distinct CDR3 sequences, 12% seen once. The V end lost 4 bases, the J end lost 3 bases, and 18 bases lay between the germline ends. The CDR3 sequence is 16 residues long. Note on this clonotype: Its antigen is not known.

General study results and limits: Lookups in VDJdb leaned toward anti-spike CD8 responses and missed private and CD4 specificities.

J is TRBJ2-5 and V is TRBV12-3 or TRBV12-4; D is undetermined. The sequencing sample was made of whole blood. The receptor was derived from an adult who was a healthcare worker with PCR-confirmed SARS-CoV-2 infection or an uninfected control (not recorded which). The CDR3 loop is CASSSYGSVGEETQYF. DNA of the CDR3: TGTGCCAGCAGTTCCTACGGCTCAGTGGGCGAAGAGACCCAGTACTTC.